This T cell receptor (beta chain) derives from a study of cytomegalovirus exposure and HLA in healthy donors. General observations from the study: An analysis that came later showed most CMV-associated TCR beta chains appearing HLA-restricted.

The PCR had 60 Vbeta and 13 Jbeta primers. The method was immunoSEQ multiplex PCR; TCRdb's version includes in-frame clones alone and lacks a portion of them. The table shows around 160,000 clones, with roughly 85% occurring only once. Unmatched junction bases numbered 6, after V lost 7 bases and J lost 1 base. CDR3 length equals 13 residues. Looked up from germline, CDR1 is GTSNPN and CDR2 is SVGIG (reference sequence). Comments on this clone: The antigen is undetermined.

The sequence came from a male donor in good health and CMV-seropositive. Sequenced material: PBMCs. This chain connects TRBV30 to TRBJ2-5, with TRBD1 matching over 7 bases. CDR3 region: CALETGPQETQYF. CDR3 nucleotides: TGTGCCTTGGAGACAGGGCCCCAAGAGACCCAGTACTTC.